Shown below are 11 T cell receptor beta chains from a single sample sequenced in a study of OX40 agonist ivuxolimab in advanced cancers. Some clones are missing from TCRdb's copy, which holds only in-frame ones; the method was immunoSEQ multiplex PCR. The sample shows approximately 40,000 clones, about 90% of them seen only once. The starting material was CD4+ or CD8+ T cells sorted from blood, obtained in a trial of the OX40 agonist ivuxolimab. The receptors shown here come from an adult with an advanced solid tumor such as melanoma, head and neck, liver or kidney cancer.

This chain's CDR3 is CASKVLNTGELFF. The CDR3 nucleotides are TGTGCCAGCAAGGTTCTGAACACCGGGGAGCTGTTTTTT. The chain uses TRBV7-6 and TRBJ2-2; no definite D call. The CDR3 loop spans 13 amino acids. From germline, CDR1 is SGHVS and CDR2 FNYEAQ. Trimming stripped 7 bases from V and 1 base from J, with 7 bases between.

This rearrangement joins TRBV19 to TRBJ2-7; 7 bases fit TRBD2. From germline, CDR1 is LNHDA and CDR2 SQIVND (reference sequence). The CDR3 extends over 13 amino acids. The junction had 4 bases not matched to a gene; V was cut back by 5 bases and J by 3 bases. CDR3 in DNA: TGTGCCAGTAGTCCGGGACTAAGCTACGAGCAGTACGTC. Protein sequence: CASSPGLSYEQYV.

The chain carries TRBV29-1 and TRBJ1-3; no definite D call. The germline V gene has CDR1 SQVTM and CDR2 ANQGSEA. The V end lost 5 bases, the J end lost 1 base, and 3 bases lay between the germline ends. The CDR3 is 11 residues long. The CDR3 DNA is TGCAGCGTTTTATCTGGAAACACCATATATTTT. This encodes CSVLSGNTIYF.

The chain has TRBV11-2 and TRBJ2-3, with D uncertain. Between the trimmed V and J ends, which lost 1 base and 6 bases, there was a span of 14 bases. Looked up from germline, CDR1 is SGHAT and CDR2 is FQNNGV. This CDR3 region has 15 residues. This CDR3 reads CASSLVYNSVDTQYF. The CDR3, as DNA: TGTGCCAGCAGCTTAGTTTATAACTCTGTGGATACGCAGTATTTT.

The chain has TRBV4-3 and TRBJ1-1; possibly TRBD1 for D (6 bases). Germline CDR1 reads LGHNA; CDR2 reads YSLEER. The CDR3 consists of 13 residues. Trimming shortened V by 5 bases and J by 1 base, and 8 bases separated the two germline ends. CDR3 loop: CASSRGGNTEAFF. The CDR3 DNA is TGCGCCAGCAGCAGAGGGGGGAACACTGAAGCTTTCTTT.

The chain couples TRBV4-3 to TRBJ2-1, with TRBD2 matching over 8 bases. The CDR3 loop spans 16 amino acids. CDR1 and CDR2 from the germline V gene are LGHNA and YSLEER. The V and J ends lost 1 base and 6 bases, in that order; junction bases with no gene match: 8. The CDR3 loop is CASSQGQRETRNEQFF. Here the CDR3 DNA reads TGCGCCAGCAGCCAAGGGCAGCGGGAGACCCGCAATGAGCAGTTCTTC.

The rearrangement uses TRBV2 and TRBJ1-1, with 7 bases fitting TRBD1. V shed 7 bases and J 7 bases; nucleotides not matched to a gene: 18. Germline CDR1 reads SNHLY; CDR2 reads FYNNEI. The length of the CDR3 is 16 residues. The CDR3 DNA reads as TGTGCCAGCATGGGGGAAAGACAGGGCCTTCTTAATGAAGCTTTCTTT. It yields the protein CASMGERQGLLNEAFF.

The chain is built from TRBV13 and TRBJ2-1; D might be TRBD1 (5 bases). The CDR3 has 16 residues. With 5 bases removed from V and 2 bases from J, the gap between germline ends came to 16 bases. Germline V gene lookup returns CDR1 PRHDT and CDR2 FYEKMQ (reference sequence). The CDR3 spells CASSHTLLGPYNEQFF. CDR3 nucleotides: TGTGCCAGCAGCCACACTCTATTGGGGCCCTACAATGAGCAGTTCTTC.

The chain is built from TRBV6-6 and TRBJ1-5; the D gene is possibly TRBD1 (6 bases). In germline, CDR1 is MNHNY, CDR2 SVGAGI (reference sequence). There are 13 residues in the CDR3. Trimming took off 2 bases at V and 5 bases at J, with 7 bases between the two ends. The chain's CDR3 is CASSYGQYQPQHF. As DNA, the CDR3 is TGTGCCAGCAGTTACGGACAGTATCAGCCCCAGCATTTT.

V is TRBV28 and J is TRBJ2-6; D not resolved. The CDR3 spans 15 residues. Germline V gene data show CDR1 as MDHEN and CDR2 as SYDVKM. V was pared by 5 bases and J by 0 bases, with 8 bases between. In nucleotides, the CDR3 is TGTGCCAGCAGTCAATACAACTCTGGGGCCAACGTCCTGACTTTC. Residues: CASSQYNSGANVLTF.

For the CDR3, the DNA is TGTGCCAGCAGCGACCACAGGGGAGCCGAGCAGTACGTC. Its translation is CASSDHRGAEQYV. V and J are TRBV2 and TRBJ2-7, with TRBD1 identical over 7 bases. This CDR3 comprises 13 residues. J gave up 6 bases and V 6 bases, and 8 bases lay outside the gene matches. Germline V gene sequence: CDR1 SNHLY, CDR2 FYNNEI.